This T cell receptor beta chain was recovered during a study of CD8 T cells in Susac syndrome. Study-level points and caveats: A relatively small number of individuals underwent TCR sequencing and HLA analysis.

As concerns this clonotype: What it recognizes is unknown.

This CDR3 has 15 residues. Germline CDR1 and CDR2: SGHDT and YYEEEE. V lost 6 bases, J lost 7 bases, and 8 bases stayed unmatched. RNA in amounts of about 0.5 to 1 ug was reverse transcribed with random hexamers. Amplification of TCR beta CDR3 across 54 Vbeta and 13 Jbeta was performed with immunoSEQ multiplex PCR. TCRdb re-called the immunoSEQ multiplex PCR reads with MiXCR, one entry per CDR3 protein. Altogether some 120,000 distinct CDR3 sequences are present, over 90% being singletons, with the ten largest covering 0.25% to 0.35%. TCR beta sequencing covered blood CD8+ and CD4+ T cells. Negative isolation yielded CD8+ and CD4+ T cells; FACS enriched TEMRA cells.

The rearrangement joins TRBV5-6 to TRBJ2-2; 11 bases match TRBD1. Specimen: CD8+ T cells from PBMCs. This receptor was identified in a human donor with multiple sclerosis. CDR3 loop: CASMLGQGAGGELFF. The CDR3 DNA follows: TGTGCCAGCATGTTAGGACAGGGGGCAGGCGGGGAGCTGTTTTTT.